A selection of T cell receptor beta chains follows, all from one sample in a study of cytomegalovirus exposure and HLA in healthy donors. Method: immunoSEQ multiplex PCR; TCRdb's copy keeps in-frame clones and lacks some. The sample records under 80,000 clones, 94% being singletons. Sequenced material: PBMCs. These receptors all come from a woman between 18 and 30 years old in good health and CMV-seronegative. CDR3s include the opening cysteine and the closing phenylalanine or tryptophan. Fields, in order: CDR3 protein, CDR3 DNA, CDR3 length, D gene, clone size, J gene, V gene. A D gene is named only where the DNA matches it firmly. Not all rows give a size; the values are once, few, many and, for expanded clones, a class.

CASSVRTGNSYEQYF,TGTGCCAGCAGCGTAAGGACAGGGAATTCCTACGAGCAGTACTTC,15,TRBD1,.,TRBJ2-7,TRBV9
CASSQVTNRANTEAFF,TGTGCCAGCAGCCAAGTGACAAACAGGGCGAACACTGAAGCTTTCTTT,16,.,.,TRBJ1-1,TRBV14
CAGGQGSSYEQYF,TGTGCCGGGGGACAGGGGAGCTCCTACGAGCAGTACTTC,13,TRBD1,.,TRBJ2-7,TRBV2
CASSIRGGQNSYEQYF,TGTGCCAGTAGTATACGGGGGGGCCAGAACTCCTACGAGCAGTACTTC,16,TRBD2,.,TRBJ2-7,TRBV19
CASSPPEFSYEQYF,TGTGCCAGCTCCCCCCCCGAGTTTAGCTACGAGCAGTACTTC,14,.,.,TRBJ2-7,TRBV18
CAWKEKAGGGYEQYF,TGTGCCTGGAAAGAAAAAGCGGGGGGTGGTTACGAGCAGTACTTC,15,TRBD2,.,TRBJ2-7,TRBV30
CASSWMDRNADGYTF,TGCGCCAGCAGTTGGATGGACAGGAATGCGGATGGCTACACCTTC,15,TRBD1,.,TRBJ1-2,TRBV5-1
CASSLIAGPEAFF,TGTGCCAGCAGCTTAATTGCGGGCCCTGAAGCTTTCTTT,13,.,.,TRBJ1-1,TRBV11-3
CASGTGSTDTQYF,TGCGCCAGCGGGACAGGATCCACAGATACGCAGTATTTT,13,TRBD1,.,TRBJ2-3,TRBV5-1
CASSGGPGDSNQPQHF,TGTGCCAGCAGTGGGGGACCAGGGGATAGCAATCAGCCCCAGCATTTT,16,.,.,TRBJ1-5,TRBV6-1
CASSPGLAGGGTGANVLTF,TGCGCCAGCAGCCCCGGGCTAGCGGGAGGCGGTACTGGGGCCAACGTCCTGACTTTC,19,TRBD2,.,TRBJ2-6,TRBV5-1
CAWSVRRTSGGAGNEQFF,TGTGCCTGGAGTGTTCGTAGGACTAGCGGGGGGGCCGGCAATGAGCAGTTCTTC,18,TRBD2,.,TRBJ2-1,TRBV30
CASSQDGGRVYEQYF,TGTGCCAGCAGCCAAGACGGGGGGAGGGTCTACGAGCAGTACTTC,15,TRBD2,.,TRBJ2-7,TRBV14
CASSIDVGTGPTEAFF,TGTGCCAGTAGTATAGACGTCGGGACAGGGCCCACTGAAGCTTTCTTT,16,TRBD1,once,TRBJ1-1,TRBV19
CASSSPDSYEQYF,TGTGCCAGCAGCTCACCCGACTCGTACGAGCAGTACTTC,13,.,.,TRBJ2-7,TRBV7-9
CASSTRLGSQVREQYF,TGTGCCAGCAGCACACGTTTGGGTTCACAGGTGAGAGAGCAGTACTTC,16,.,.,TRBJ2-7,TRBV12-1
CASSPQTSGSGTGELFF,TGTGCCAGCAGTCCCCAGACTAGCGGGAGTGGTACCGGGGAGCTGTTTTTT,17,TRBD2,.,TRBJ2-2,TRBV6-4
CASSPSKTGYEQYF,TGCGCCAGCAGCCCCTCAAAGACAGGATACGAGCAGTACTTC,14,.,.,TRBJ2-7,TRBV4-1
CASSRMTGHNSPLHF,TGTGCCAGCAGTCGAATGACAGGGCATAATTCACCCCTCCACTTT,15,TRBD1,.,TRBJ1-6,TRBV6-1
CASDTAGMNTEAFF,TGTGCCAGCGATACGGCAGGGATGAACACTGAAGCTTTCTTT,14,.,.,TRBJ1-1,TRBV28
CACAPEQYF,TGTGCCTGCGCCCCCGAGCAGTACTTC,9,.,.,TRBJ2-7,TRBV6-9
CASSYARVGEQYF,TGTGCCAGCAGTTACGCAAGAGTCGGCGAGCAGTACTTC,13,.,.,TRBJ2-7,TRBV6-6
CASRRNPYNEQFF,TGTGCCAGCAGGAGGAACCCCTACAATGAGCAGTTCTTC,13,.,.,TRBJ2-1,TRBV6-6
CASTQGEFDNEQFF,TGTGCCAGCACCCAAGGAGAGTTCGACAATGAGCAGTTCTTC,14,.,.,TRBJ2-1,TRBV6-5
CASSLVDRGFNEQYF,TGCGCCAGCAGCTTGGTTGACAGGGGATTCAACGAGCAGTACTTC,15,TRBD1,.,TRBJ2-7,TRBV5-1
CASSSYRQGTYEQYF,TGTGCCAGCAGCTCTTATCGGCAGGGAACCTACGAGCAGTACTTC,15,.,.,TRBJ2-7,TRBV13
CATSEGQDHLNYGYTF,TGTGCCACCTCGGAGGGCCAGGATCACCTTAACTATGGCTACACCTTC,16,.,.,TRBJ1-2,TRBV9
CASSQGTASYNEQFF,TGCGCCAGCAGCCAAGGGACAGCTTCTTACAATGAGCAGTTCTTC,15,.,.,TRBJ2-1,TRBV4-1
CASSPREGTGELFF,TGTGCCAGCAGTCCCCGGGAGGGCACCGGGGAGCTGTTTTTT,14,TRBD2,.,TRBJ2-2,TRBV28
CASTISSGGLFKETQYF,TGTGCCAGCACCATTTCTAGCGGGGGACTTTTTAAAGAGACCCAGTACTTC,17,TRBD2,.,TRBJ2-5,TRBV5-4
CASSHQQGVYVEQYF,TGTGCCAGCAGTCACCAACAGGGGGTTTATGTCGAGCAGTACTTC,15,TRBD1,.,TRBJ2-7,TRBV6-1
CASSQGSGGGSRGTQYF,TGCGCCAGCAGCCAAGGATCCGGAGGAGGGTCGCGTGGGACCCAGTACTTC,17,.,.,TRBJ2-5,TRBV4-1
CASSAGQGSPLHF,TGTGCCAGCAGTGCTGGACAGGGTTCACCCCTCCACTTT,13,TRBD1,.,TRBJ1-6,TRBV5-6
CASKGSSTQYF,TGTGCCAGCAAGGGGTCTAGTACCCAGTACTTC,11,.,.,TRBJ2-5,TRBV11-2